A selection of T cell receptor beta chains follows, all from one sample in a study of siplizumab effects on memory and regulatory T cells. Using immunoSEQ multiplex PCR, the repertoire was profiled, and TCRdb retains in-frame clones only, with some absent. The sample lists some 80,000 clones, approximately 95% seen once, with around a sixth in the top ten. The sample consisted of CD8+ T cells sorted from blood. These receptors all stem from a human donor in good health. Each CDR3 is given with its conserved first and last residue. Fields, in order: V gene, clone size, J gene, D gene, CDR3 DNA, CDR3 protein. A D gene is named only where the DNA matches it firmly. A row's size may be missing; if present it is once, few, many or a size class.

TRBV19	-	TRBJ2-1	TRBD2	TGTGCCAGTAGTATCACCTGGACTAGTACTTACAATGAGCAGTTCTTC	CASSITWTSTYNEQFF
TRBV6-1	-	TRBJ1-6	-	TGTGCCAGCAGTGAAAGAGGGTTGGGGCAAGGGTCACCCCTCCACTTT	CASSERGLGQGSPLHF
TRBV30	-	TRBJ1-1	-	TGTGCCTGGAGTGTATCCTTGGGCACTGAAGCTTTCTTT	CAWSVSLGTEAFF
TRBV6-5	-	TRBJ1-2	TRBD1	TGTGCCAGCAGCACAACGCAGGGGGCTAATGGCTACACCTTC	CASSTTQGANGYTF
TRBV28	-	TRBJ2-7	-	TGTGCCAGCAGTTTATTCTCACGCGAGCAGTACTTC	CASSLFSREQYF
TRBV4-2	-	TRBJ2-7	TRBD2	TGTGCCAGCAGCCAAGTGGCGGGAGCGTACGAGCAGTACTTC	CASSQVAGAYEQYF
TRBV2	-	TRBJ1-2	TRBD1	TGTGCCAGCAGTCAGGGGGGACAGGCCACTAACTATGGCTACACCTTC	CASSQGGQATNYGYTF
TRBV5-6	once	TRBJ2-7	-	TGTGCCAGCAGCCTTACCGACGCGGGGGAGCAGTACTTC	CASSLTDAGEQYF
TRBV5-8	-	TRBJ2-3	-	TGTGCCAGCAGCTTCCGGGAAACAGATACGCAGTATTTT	CASSFRETDTQYF
TRBV9	-	TRBJ2-1	TRBD2	TGTGCCAGCACCCCTGGGAGCGGGGATTACAATGAGCAGTTCTTC	CASTPGSGDYNEQFF
TRBV7-9	-	TRBJ1-5	TRBD1	TGTGCCAGCAGCGCAGGGGGATTGGGCAATCAGCCCCAGCATTTT	CASSAGGLGNQPQHF
TRBV7-8	once	TRBJ2-1	TRBD1	TGTGCCAGCAGCCCGGGACAGGGGGTAGGCAATGAGCAGTTCTTC	CASSPGQGVGNEQFF
TRBV5-4	-	TRBJ2-7	-	TGTGCCAGTAAGCGGCAGGGATCCCCTGCCTACGAGCAGTACTTC	CASKRQGSPAYEQYF
TRBV28	-	TRBJ2-2	-	TGTGCCAGCAGTTCCGGACTGGGATCCGGGGAGCTGTTTTTT	CASSSGLGSGELFF
TRBV28	-	TRBJ2-3	-	TGTGCCAGCAGTTCCCTTGTGATCGGGGACCCGAGCACAGATACGCAGTATTTT	CASSSLVIGDPSTDTQYF
TRBV4-1	-	TRBJ1-3	-	TGCGCCAGCAGCCAGGTTTCTGGAAACACCATATATTTT	CASSQVSGNTIYF
TRBV13	-	TRBJ2-7	-	TGTGCCAGCAGCTTTAGGTTAGTGGGCGAGCAGTACTTC	CASSFRLVGEQYF
TRBV19	few	TRBJ2-2	-	TGTGCCAGTGCCGTAGGGGTCAGAGGCACCGGGGAGCTGTTTTTT	CASAVGVRGTGELFF
TRBV19	-	TRBJ2-1	-	TGTGCCAGTAGTATAGATGGACTTGGAGGGGACAATGAGCAGTTCTTC	CASSIDGLGGDNEQFF
TRBV7-9	-	TRBJ2-7	-	TGTGCCAGCAGCTTATACGGTGACTACGAGCAGTACTTC	CASSLYGDYEQYF
TRBV19	-	TRBJ2-3	TRBD1	TGTGCCAGTAGTGGACAGGGGGCCGGCGCAGATACGCAGTATTTT	CASSGQGAGADTQYF
TRBV7-9	-	TRBJ2-5	TRBD2	TGTGCCAGCAGCTCGCTCCGGGGGGGTGGAGGTTCAGAGACCCAGTACTTC	CASSSLRGGGGSETQYF
TRBV7-9	-	TRBJ2-2	-	TGTGCCAGCAGCCCCGGACAGACGAACACCGGGGAGCTGTTTTTT	CASSPGQTNTGELFF
TRBV6-5	-	TRBJ2-7	TRBD1	TGTGCCAGCAGTGAGGACAGGGGGACCTACGAGCAGTACTTC	CASSEDRGTYEQYF
TRBV27	-	TRBJ2-1	TRBD2	TGTGCCAGCAGTTTCACTAGCGGGGAGAATGAGCAGTTCTTC	CASSFTSGENEQFF
TRBV7-8	-	TRBJ2-2	TRBD2	TGTGCCAGCAGCTTCGCTTCGTCAACGGGACTAGTTGGCACCGGGGAGCTGTTTTTT	CASSFASSTGLVGTGELFF
TRBV28	-	TRBJ2-7	-	TGTGCCAGCAGCGATCCGGGACATTTCTACGAGCAGTACTTC	CASSDPGHFYEQYF
TRBV4-1	-	TRBJ1-1	-	TGCGCCAGCAGCTTAGATCAAAAGGGGATCACTGAAGCTTTCTTT	CASSLDQKGITEAFF
TRBV4-2	-	TRBJ2-3	TRBD2	TGTGCCAGCAGCCAAGTGGAGCTAGCGGATAATACGCAGTATTTT	CASSQVELADNTQYF
TRBV5-4	-	TRBJ1-3	-	TGTGCCAGCAGCTTTAAAGGGGTCGGAAACACCATATATTTT	CASSFKGVGNTIYF
TRBV11-2	-	TRBJ2-7	-	TGTGCCAGCAGCAATGGAACCGTAAGCTCCTACGAGCAGTACTTC	CASSNGTVSSYEQYF
TRBV27	-	TRBJ2-1	-	TGTGCCAGCGGCCTCTACAATGAGCAGTTCTTC	CASGLYNEQFF
TRBV4-1	-	TRBJ1-5	-	TGCGCCAGCAGCGGGGGGAATCAGCCCCAGCATTTT	CASSGGNQPQHF
TRBV27	-	TRBJ1-5	-	TGTGCCAGCAGCCCGCGTAGGGGGGCGGGGCAGCCCCAGCATTTT	CASSPRRGAGQPQHF
TRBV28	-	TRBJ2-7	TRBD1	TGTGCCAGCAGTAACGGACAGGTTAGGTTCTACGAGCAGTACTTC	CASSNGQVRFYEQYF
TRBV2	-	TRBJ2-5	TRBD2	TGTGCCAGCAGTTGGACTAGCAGGGAGACCCAGTACTTC	CASSWTSRETQYF
TRBV7-9	-	TRBJ2-1	TRBD1	TGTGCCAGCAGCTTAGCTACAGGGGGCACCGACAATGAGCAGTTCTTC	CASSLATGGTDNEQFF
TRBV5-6	-	TRBJ1-1	-	TGTGCCAGCAGCTTGGACAGACGGACTGAAGCTTTCTTT	CASSLDRRTEAFF
TRBV12-2	-	TRBJ1-4	-	TGTGCAAGTCGCTTCGCCACAGGACAGCCCTCTTCTCTCAGGGGTAATGAAAAACTGTTTTTT	CASRFATGQPSSLRGNEKLFF
TRBV4-1	-	TRBJ2-7	TRBD2	TGCGCCAGCAGCCAAGGGCTAGCGGTGGTCCCGACCTACGAGCAGTACTTC	CASSQGLAVVPTYEQYF
TRBV9	-	TRBJ2-7	TRBD2	TGTGCCAGCAGCGTAGAGACTAGCGGGGACTACGAGCAGTACTTC	CASSVETSGDYEQYF
TRBV28	-	TRBJ2-7	-	TGTGCCAGCAGTTTCTCCTACGAGCAGTACTTC	CASSFSYEQYF
TRBV27	-	TRBJ2-1	TRBD2	TGTGCCAGCAGTTTCGCGACTAGCGGGATCTATGAGCAGTTCTTC	CASSFATSGIYEQFF
TRBV7-9	-	TRBJ2-3	-	TGTGCCAGCAGCTTAGCGGGAGGCCCCACAGATACGCAGTATTTT	CASSLAGGPTDTQYF
TRBV28	-	TRBJ2-7	-	TGTGCCAGCAGTACCCCCAGGGGCTTTGGCTACGAGCAGTACTTC	CASSTPRGFGYEQYF